The 23 T cell receptor beta chains presented below share a single source sample, sequenced in a study of early T cells in non-severe SARS-CoV-2 infection. Using its own MiXCR run on the 5' RACE reads, TCRdb lists one record per CDR3 protein. The sample shows 84,000 or so distinct CDR3 sequences, 11% to 15% of them seen only once. The source material was whole blood. Receptors were obtained from an adult who was a healthcare worker with PCR-confirmed SARS-CoV-2 infection or an uninfected control (not recorded which).

The chain combines TRBV6-2 or TRBV6-3 with TRBJ2-3; TRBD2 aligns across 13 bases. CDR1 is MNHEY and CDR2 is SVGEGT in the germline V gene. The V gene end was trimmed by 6 bases and the J gene end by 1 base; junction bases not matched to a gene: 7. The CDR3 length is 17 residues. DNA of the CDR3: TGTGCCAGCAGCTACGAGACTAGCGGGGGGCGCACAGATACGCAGTATTTT. Its protein is CASSYETSGGRTDTQYF.

The V and J genes are TRBV14 and TRBJ1-4; D not resolved. The V and J ends lost 5 bases and 8 bases respectively, with 12 bases between them. The CDR3 contains 13 residues. Germline CDR1 SGHDN, CDR2 FVKESK. The CDR3: CASSFYSGEKLFF. CDR3 coding DNA: TGTGCCAGCAGCTTTTACAGCGGAGAAAAACTGTTTTTT.

The chain links TRBV7-2 to TRBJ1-6, with D uncertain. The germline gives CDR1 SGHTA, CDR2 FQGNSA. V lost 2 bases, J lost 5 bases, and 1 base lay in between. The CDR3 runs 12 residues. DNA of the CDR3: TGTGCCAGCAGCTTAAATAATTCACCCCTCCACTTT. Translated, it gives CASSLNNSPLHF.

In this sample, this clonotype turned up once. The V and J genes are TRBV20-1 and TRBJ2-3; TRBD2 matches at 8 bases. Per the germline V gene, CDR1 is DFQATT and CDR2 is SNEGSKA (reference sequence). The junction had 9 bases not matched to a gene; V was cut back by 3 bases and J by 4 bases. The CDR3 spans 15 residues. The CDR3 loop reads CSASGAGGPSDTQYF. As DNA, the CDR3 is TGCAGTGCTAGTGGCGCGGGGGGACCCTCAGATACGCAGTATTTT.

This sequence joins TRBV7-9 and TRBJ2-7; TRBD1 matches 8 bases. CDR1 SEHNR and CDR2 FQNEAQ come from the germline V gene (reference sequence). Germline trimming cut 6 bases from V and 5 bases from J; bases unmatched to any gene: 15. The length of the CDR3 is 16 residues. Written as DNA, the CDR3 is TGTGCCAGCAGTAGGCAGGGGGCGTTGTATCAGAACGAGCAGTACTTC. Translating gives CASSRQGALYQNEQYF.

The genes are TRBV29-1 and TRBJ2-3; the D is unclear. Trimming removed 0 bases from V and 7 bases from J, with 11 bases in between. The CDR3 is made up of 13 amino acids. The germline CDR1 and CDR2 sequences are SQVTM and ANQGSEA. As DNA, the CDR3 is TGCAGCGTTGAAGAAGTGACGGCACATACGCAGTATTTT. This codes for CSVEEVTAHTQYF.

The sample holds many counts of this clonotype. The chain recombines TRBV10-3 with TRBJ1-5; D gene ambiguous. This CDR3 is built from 16 residues. Germline V CDR1 and CDR2: ENHRY, SYGVKD. Trimming pared 3 bases from V and 6 bases from J, leaving 18 bases between. This CDR3 reads CAISENRQEVRQPQHF. The DNA for the CDR3 is TGTGCCATCAGTGAAAATCGGCAGGAGGTTCGTCAGCCCCAGCATTTT.

This clonotype was detected only a few times. The chain combines TRBV3-1 with TRBJ1-6; D gene uncertain. The CDR3 contains 16 residues. The germline gives CDR1 LGHDT, CDR2 YNNKEL (reference sequence). The V gene lost 0 bases and the J gene lost 9 bases, with 15 bases spanning the gap. The CDR3 region is CASSQDTAPGGSPLHF. In nucleotides, the CDR3 is TGTGCCAGCAGCCAAGACACGGCGCCCGGTGGTTCACCCCTCCACTTT.

Only a few counts were recorded for this clonotype. The rearrangement links TRBV4-3 to TRBJ2-1; the D is unclear. Germline CDR1 LGHNA, CDR2 YSLEER. V lost 0 bases and J 5 bases, leaving 14 bases between the germline ends. The CDR3 has 16 amino acids. This CDR3 reads CASSQEWGYLNNEQFF. In nucleotides, the CDR3 is TGCGCCAGCAGCCAAGAATGGGGTTACCTGAACAATGAGCAGTTCTTC.

This clonotype has at least ten counts. The chain employs TRBV7-9 and TRBJ1-4; D gene ambiguous. Germline CDR1 and CDR2: SEHNR and FQNEAQ (reference sequence). Deletions cut 4 bases from V and 7 bases from J, with 4 bases between. The CDR3 is 11 amino acids. Here the CDR3 DNA reads TGTGCCAGCAGCTCTGTTGAAAAACTGTTTTTT. Its protein is CASSSVEKLFF.

The chain carries TRBV5-1 and TRBJ1-4; D uncertain. The CDR3 extends over 15 amino acids. Deletions cut 0 bases from V and 5 bases from J, with 11 bases between. Germline CDR1 is SGHRS and CDR2 is YFSETQ. This CDR3 is CASSLEPSENEKLFF. The CDR3 DNA reads as TGCGCCAGCAGCTTGGAGCCGTCAGAAAATGAAAAACTGTTTTTT.

Within the sample, this clonotype is medium-sized. V gene TRBV4-3 combines with J gene TRBJ1-1; weak D call: TRBD1 (5 bases). From germline, CDR1 is LGHNA and CDR2 YSLEER. This CDR3 region has 15 residues. Trimming removed 0 bases at V and 4 bases at J, with 12 bases between. The CDR3 protein is CASSQESGLATEAFF. The CDR3 bases are TGCGCCAGCAGCCAAGAATCAGGGCTCGCCACTGAAGCTTTCTTT.

The chain is built from TRBV7-6 and TRBJ2-2; the D is unclear. Per germline, CDR1 SGHVS and CDR2 FNYEAQ. Trimming shortened V by 0 bases and J by 3 bases, and 5 bases separated the two germline ends. The CDR3 covers 14 residues. CDR3: CASSLAQYTGELFF. DNA for the CDR3: TGTGCCAGCAGCTTAGCCCAGTACACCGGGGAGCTGTTTTTT. Filled out from reference TRBV7-6 and TRBJ2-2, the complete variable domain reads GAGVSQSPRYKVTKRGQDVALRCDPISGHVSLYWYRQALGQGPEFLTYFNYEAQQDKSGLPNDRFSAERPEGSISTLTIQRTEQRDSAMYRCASSLAQYTGELFFGEGSRLTVL.

The V and J genes are TRBV12-3 or TRBV12-4 and TRBJ2-3; 11 bases map to TRBD2. The ends lost 5 bases at V and 1 base at J; junction bases unmatched: 11. CDR3 size: 18 residues. This CDR3 is CASSPPRGLAGGTDTQYF. Written as DNA, the CDR3 is TGTGCCAGCAGTCCCCCGCGCGGACTAGCGGGTGGCACAGATACGCAGTATTTT.

The chain has TRBV5-1 and TRBJ2-3; 14 bases agree with TRBD2. The V segment lost 5 bases and the J segment 4 bases; nucleotides outside the gene matches: 12. Germline loops: CDR1 SGHRS, CDR2 YFSETQ. CDR3 length: 18 residues. The CDR3 DNA is TGCGCCAGCAGTCAAAGCCCCGGGACTAGCGGGGGCGCAGATACGCAGTATTTT. As protein: CASSQSPGTSGGADTQYF.

This clonotype turned up a few times. V usage is TRBV6-5 and J usage is TRBJ2-1, with a possible D match to TRBD2 (6 bases). This CDR3 has 14 residues. The germline V gene encodes CDR1 MNHEY and CDR2 SVGAGI. V was pared by 2 bases and J by 7 bases, with 12 bases between. CDR3 nucleotide sequence: TGTGCCAGCAGTTACGGGGGGATGGTAAATGAGCAGTTCTTC. Translating it yields CASSYGGMVNEQFF.

In its sample, this clonotype was seen a few times. The chain combines TRBV15 with TRBJ2-1, with no clear D. CDR1 is LNHNV, CDR2 YYDKDF, per germline (reference sequence). The CDR3 extends over 16 amino acids. Trimming took off 3 bases at V and 5 bases at J, with 17 bases between the two ends. The DNA of the CDR3 is TGTGCCACCAGCAGTGCATCCCCCCTACCCCACAATGAGCAGTTCTTC. It is translated as CATSSASPLPHNEQFF.

This clonotype was picked up a small number of times. The chain links TRBV7-2 to TRBJ2-1; 10 bases map to TRBD2. Per germline, CDR1 SGHTA and CDR2 FQGNSA. The CDR3 is 14 residues long. The junction had 3 bases not matched to a gene; V was cut back by 5 bases and J by 5 bases. The CDR3 protein is CASSAGLADNEQFF. The CDR3 bases are TGTGCCAGCAGCGCTGGACTAGCGGACAATGAGCAGTTCTTC. Full variable domain (missing parts from reference TRBV7-2 and TRBJ2-1): GAGVSQSPSNKVTEKGKDVELRCDPISGHTALYWYRQSLGQGLEFLIYFQGNSAPDKSGLPSDRFSAERTGGSVSTLTIQRTQQEDSAVYLCASSAGLADNEQFFGPGTRLTVL.

Many counts were recorded for this clonotype. The chain uses TRBV18 and TRBJ2-3; D gene unclear. The CDR3 totals 15 residues. Germline CDR1 reads KGHSH; CDR2 reads LQKENI. V was pared by 2 bases and J by 1 base, with 10 bases between. The CDR3, as DNA: TGTGCCAGCTCACCAATTCTTGGTGGCACAGATACGCAGTATTTT. It specifies CASSPILGGTDTQYF.

This rearrangement joins TRBV30 to TRBJ2-7; 8 bases map to TRBD1. Germline values: CDR1 GTSNPN, CDR2 SVGIG (reference sequence). This CDR3 comprises 14 residues. J was trimmed by 0 bases and V by 4 bases; bases with no gene match: 5. CDR3: CAWNRQGISYEQYF. CDR3 nucleotides: TGTGCCTGGAACCGACAGGGGATCTCCTACGAGCAGTACTTC.

As concerns this clonotype: This may come from a read error, since a much larger clone is one base off. The chain recombines TRBV28 with TRBJ2-7, with D maybe TRBD1 (5 bases). The CDR3 contains 11 residues. V was clipped by 10 bases and J by 2 bases, with 9 bases between them. The germline V gene encodes CDR1 MDHEN and CDR2 SYDVKM. CDR3: CATEDTYEQYF. The CDR3 DNA follows: TGTGCCACCGAGGACACCTACGAGCAGTACTTC.

The genes are TRBV7-3 and TRBJ1-1; D is perhaps TRBD1 (5 bases). The CDR3 is 16 amino acids. CDR1 and CDR2 (germline): SGHTA, FQGTGA. V lost 0 bases, J lost 4 bases, and 15 bases lay in between. The CDR3 DNA sequence: TGTGCCAGCAGCTTAACGCTGGCCGGGGGAATCACTGAAGCTTTCTTT. Protein: CASSLTLAGGITEAFF.

This clonotype showed up many times. The V and J genes are TRBV5-1 and TRBJ1-2; TRBD1 might be the D (5 bases). Germline CDR1 and CDR2: SGHRS and YFSETQ. This CDR3 spans 14 amino acids. V was trimmed by 4 bases and J by 0 bases, leaving 10 bases between them. CDR3 in DNA: TGCGCCAGCAGCGAGACAGCGACTAACTATGGCTACACCTTC. Protein sequence: CASSETATNYGYTF. The full variable domain, in which reference TRBV5-1 and TRBJ1-2 provide the parts outside the CDR3, is KAGVTQTPRYLIKTRGQQVTLSCSPISGHRSVSWYQQTPGQGLQFLFEYFSETQRNKGNFPGRFSGRQFSNSRSEMNVSTLELGDSALYLCASSETATNYGYTFGSGTRLTVV.